Shown below are 30 T cell receptor beta chains from a single sample sequenced in a study of neoadjuvant anti-PD-1 for oral cavity cancer. Assay used: immunoSEQ multiplex PCR; TCRdb lists only in-frame clones, some missing. The sample comprises 60,000 to 80,000 clones, under 85% of which are singletons, and around 2.6% rests with the top ten. The material was PBMCs, obtained before nivolumab (anti-PD-1) treatment. The origin of the receptors is a person aged 35 to 85 with oral cavity squamous cell carcinoma.

V gene TRBV27 combines with J gene TRBJ1-2; TRBD1 aligns across 12 bases. Germline CDR1 MNHEY, CDR2 SMNVEV (reference sequence). The V gene end was trimmed by 8 bases and the J gene end by 2 bases; junction bases not matched to a gene: 12. The CDR3 is made up of 17 amino acids. This CDR3 reads CASGTRDRGHSNYGYTF. The CDR3 bases are TGTGCCAGCGGAACCCGGGACAGGGGGCACTCGAACTATGGCTACACCTTC.

This chain links TRBV2 with TRBJ1-1; possible D gene TRBD1, 6 bases. Between the trimmed V and J ends, which lost 2 bases and 1 base, there was a span of 8 bases. CDR1 is SNHLY and CDR2 is FYNNEI in the germline V gene. The CDR3 has 14 amino acids. The CDR3 sequence: CASSERGGNTEAFF. CDR3 in DNA: TGTGCCAGCAGTGAAAGGGGGGGGAACACTGAAGCTTTCTTT.

This sequence joins TRBV11-2 and TRBJ1-2, with TRBD1 matching 7 bases. V lost 4 bases and J lost 6; bases outside the gene matches: 5. Per the germline V gene, CDR1 is SGHAT and CDR2 is FQNNGV. The CDR3 is 13 amino acids. The CDR3 DNA follows: TGTGCCAGCAGCTCGGACAGGTTGAATGGCTACACCTTC. This sequence encodes CASSSDRLNGYTF.

The V and J genes are TRBV20-1 and TRBJ1-2; D remains ambiguous. The germline CDR1 and CDR2 sequences are DFQATT and SNEGSKA (reference sequence). The CDR3 covers 11 residues. CDR3 sequence (DNA): TGCTGGCCCGGGATCAACTATGGCTACACCTTC. Protein: CWPGINYGYTF.

This chain links TRBV6-6 with TRBJ2-1; D is tentatively TRBD1 or TRBD2 (6 bases each). The CDR3 loop spans 15 amino acids. The V and J ends lost 2 bases and 4 bases respectively, with 12 bases between them. Germline lookup yields CDR1 MNHNY and CDR2 SVGAGI (reference sequence). This CDR3 reads CASSYGGGLYNEQFF. The DNA for the CDR3 is TGTGCCAGCAGTTACGGAGGGGGTTTATACAATGAGCAGTTCTTC.

This chain links TRBV7-9 with TRBJ2-1; weak D call: TRBD2 (5 bases). The CDR3 length is 13 residues. CDR1 and CDR2 from the germline V gene are SEHNR and FQNEAQ (reference sequence). Trimming left V 8 bases short and J 7 bases short, with 15 bases between. The CDR3 is CASREGWGNEQFF. Here the CDR3 DNA reads TGTGCCAGCCGCGAGGGTTGGGGAAATGAGCAGTTCTTC.

V gene TRBV12-5 combines with J gene TRBJ2-7; D remains unclear. This CDR3 contains 16 residues. Trimming left V 2 bases short and J 2 bases short, with 16 bases between. Germline lookup yields CDR1 LGHNT and CDR2 FRNRAP. In DNA, the CDR3 is TGTGCTAGTGGTTTGATCCAGATAGGCTTCACCTACGAGCAGTACTTC. Protein sequence: CASGLIQIGFTYEQYF.

The rearrangement links TRBV19 to TRBJ1-1, with D unclear. Trimming left V 5 bases short and J 2 bases short, with 9 bases between. CDR1 is LNHDA, CDR2 SQIVND, per germline (reference sequence). The CDR3 extends over 13 amino acids. The CDR3 DNA follows: TGTGCCAGTAGTCAACAGATTAACACTGAAGCTTTCTTT. Amino acids: CASSQQINTEAFF.

The rearrangement links TRBV5-5 to TRBJ2-1; D is possibly TRBD2 (5 bases). The CDR3 is made up of 15 amino acids. Looked up from germline, CDR1 is SGHKS and CDR2 is YYEKEE (reference sequence). The V gene lost 0 bases and the J gene lost 4 bases, with 11 bases spanning the gap. The CDR3 DNA follows: TGTGCCAGCAGCTTGGTAGGGAGTGAATACAATGAGCAGTTCTTC. It specifies CASSLVGSEYNEQFF.

The V and J genes are TRBV6-1 and TRBJ2-3; TRBD2 is a possible D gene (8 bases). In germline, CDR1 is MNHNS, CDR2 SASEGT. Trimming pared 5 bases from V and 5 bases from J, leaving 17 bases between. The CDR3 contains 15 residues. The CDR3 spells CASSSGGGGGDTQYF. Here the CDR3 DNA reads TGTGCCAGCAGTTCGGGAGGGGGCGGAGGAGATACGCAGTATTTT.

The rearrangement links TRBV11-3 to TRBJ1-6; 9 positions agree with TRBD1. The germline CDR1 and CDR2 sequences are SGHNT and YENEEA. CDR3 length equals 13 residues. Unmatched junction bases numbered 8, after V lost 5 bases and J lost 15 bases. The CDR3 loop reads CASSTLDRGFLHF. DNA of the CDR3: TGTGCCAGCAGCACCCTAGACAGGGGGTTCCTCCACTTT.

The rearrangement links TRBV7-2 to TRBJ2-3; D not resolved. CDR3 length: 13 residues. Trimming shortened V by 4 bases and J by 2 bases, and 7 bases separated the two germline ends. The germline gives CDR1 SGHTA, CDR2 FQGNSA. For the CDR3, the DNA is TGTGCCAGCAGCTCTGGAAACACAGATACGCAGTATTTT. This gives the protein CASSSGNTDTQYF. Using reference TRBV7-2 and TRBJ2-3 for the parts outside the CDR3, the full variable domain is GAGVSQSPSNKVTEKGKDVELRCDPISGHTALYWYRQSLGQGLEFLIYFQGNSAPDKSGLPSDRFSAERTGGSVSTLTIQRTQQEDSAVYLCASSSGNTDTQYFGPGTRLTVL.

V gene TRBV7-9 combines with J gene TRBJ2-7; unclear D gene. The length of the CDR3 is 11 residues. Trimming cost V 5 bases and J 2 bases, with 4 bases left between them. Germline CDR1 SEHNR, CDR2 FQNEAQ (reference sequence). Written as DNA, the CDR3 is TGTGCCAGCAGCATAACCTACGAGCAGTACTTC. Encoded protein: CASSITYEQYF.

The J gene is TRBJ2-3, the V gene TRBV6-1; D call uncertain. This CDR3 spans 15 amino acids. Germline V gene lookup returns CDR1 MNHNS and CDR2 SASEGT. V was trimmed by 0 bases and J by 2 bases, leaving 9 bases between them. The CDR3 nucleotides are TGTGCCAGCAGTGAAGCGGTTGGGCTCACAGATACGCAGTATTTT. Amino acids: CASSEAVGLTDTQYF.

The V gene is TRBV7-9, the J gene TRBJ2-2, with D possibly being TRBD1 or TRBD2 (5 bases each). Trimming took 10 bases from V and 4 from J, leaving 16 bases between them. The CDR3 length is 14 residues. Germline V gives CDR1 SEHNR, CDR2 FQNEAQ (reference sequence). CDR3 residues: CANPRDGGTGELFF. The DNA for the CDR3 is TGTGCCAACCCCCGGGACGGCGGCACCGGGGAGCTGTTTTTT.

The J gene is TRBJ2-5, the V gene TRBV9; D unclear. CDR3 length equals 12 residues. The germline V and J ends were trimmed by 0 bases and 4 bases, with 4 bases remaining between them. Looked up from germline, CDR1 is SGDLS and CDR2 is YYNGEE. CDR3 region: CASSVGGETQYF. In DNA, the CDR3 is TGTGCCAGCAGCGTAGGGGGAGAGACCCAGTACTTC.

The CDR3 sequence is CASSPSTREGYNEQFF. The CDR3 DNA sequence: TGTGCCAGCAGTCCCTCTACTCGGGAGGGTTACAATGAGCAGTTCTTC. The gene calls are TRBV27 and TRBJ2-1; 8 bases align to TRBD2. This CDR3 spans 16 amino acids. Germline lookup yields CDR1 MNHEY and CDR2 SMNVEV (reference sequence). V lost 5 bases, J lost 4 bases, and 10 bases stayed unmatched.

This clone was detected only once. This rearrangement joins TRBV6-1 to TRBJ2-7; the D is unclear. Trimming left V 2 bases short and J 3 bases short, with 11 bases between. The CDR3 is made up of 14 amino acids. Germline V gene data show CDR1 as MNHNS and CDR2 as SASEGT. The CDR3 nucleotides are TGTGCCAGCAGTGAAAGAGTCCTCGGCTACGAGCAGTACTTC. Translating it yields CASSERVLGYEQYF.

The chain recombines TRBV7-2 with TRBJ2-7, with D possibly being TRBD1 or TRBD2 (5 bases each). This CDR3 comprises 15 residues. V dropped 1 base and J dropped 6 bases, with 16 bases sitting between them. Germline V gives CDR1 SGHTA, CDR2 FQGNSA. CDR3 residues: CASSLGGTQTGEQYF. The CDR3 DNA reads as TGTGCCAGCAGCTTAGGGGGGACCCAAACAGGCGAGCAGTACTTC.

V is TRBV27 and J is TRBJ1-2; tentatively, D is TRBD1 (6 bases). Germline V lookup: CDR1 MNHEY, CDR2 SMNVEV (reference sequence). The ends were cut back, 2 bases at V and 8 bases at J, with 12 bases in the middle. This CDR3 has 13 residues. The CDR3 DNA sequence: TGTGCCAGCAGTTTAGGGGAGACAGGCGGCTACACCTTC. It is translated as CASSLGETGGYTF.

V usage is TRBV7-2 and J usage is TRBJ2-7, with 8 positions matching TRBD2. CDR3 size: 16 residues. Germline V gene data show CDR1 as SGHTA and CDR2 as FQGNSA. Unmatched junction bases numbered 11, after V lost 2 bases and J lost 5 bases. The CDR3 spells CASSLYPGTRDNEQYF. CDR3 nucleotides: TGTGCCAGCAGCTTATACCCCGGGACTAGGGACAACGAGCAGTACTTC.

The chain links TRBV5-1 to TRBJ2-3; D is ambiguous. This CDR3 spans 15 amino acids. Trimming removed 0 bases at V and 0 bases at J, with 8 bases between. Germline-derived CDR1 and CDR2 are SGHRS and YFSETQ. This CDR3 reads CASSLVATSTDTQYF. The CDR3 nucleotides read TGCGCCAGCAGCTTGGTTGCTACTAGCACAGATACGCAGTATTTT. The full variable domain, completed using reference TRBV5-1 and TRBJ2-3, is KAGVTQTPRYLIKTRGQQVTLSCSPISGHRSVSWYQQTPGQGLQFLFEYFSETQRNKGNFPGRFSGRQFSNSRSEMNVSTLELGDSALYLCASSLVATSTDTQYFGPGTRLTVL.

The chain recombines TRBV7-2 with TRBJ1-2; unclear D gene. CDR3 length: 12 amino acids. V dropped 6 bases and J dropped 6 bases, with 11 bases sitting between them. The germline gives CDR1 SGHTA, CDR2 FQGNSA. CDR3 coding DNA: TGTGCCAGCAGTCGGTACGGGGATGGCTACACCTTC. It specifies CASSRYGDGYTF.

This clone was observed a few times. The rearrangement links TRBV10-3 to TRBJ1-2; D possibly corresponds to TRBD1 (5 bases). Trimming pared 3 bases from V and 7 bases from J, leaving 15 bases between. Germline-derived CDR1 and CDR2 are ENHRY and SYGVKD. The CDR3 spans 14 residues. The CDR3 DNA is TGTGCCATCAGTGACACGGGGCCCCGAGGTGGCTACACCTTC. It encodes CAISDTGPRGGYTF.

V and J are TRBV5-6 and TRBJ1-1; 8 bases match TRBD1. J was trimmed by 8 bases and V by 6 bases; bases with no gene match: 15. Germline-derived CDR1 and CDR2 are SGHDT and YYEEEE. The CDR3 has 15 amino acids. The CDR3 spells CASTPIQGQVYEAFF. CDR3 DNA sequence: TGTGCCAGCACACCGATACAGGGACAGGTGTACGAAGCTTTCTTT.

In regard to this clone: Other DNA variants within this sample encode the same CDR3. The rearrangement joins TRBV27 to TRBJ1-3; weak D call: TRBD1 (5 bases). Germline V gives CDR1 MNHEY, CDR2 SMNVEV (reference sequence). This CDR3 contains 15 residues. Trimming took 4 bases from V and 0 from J, leaving 10 bases between them. CDR3 loop: CASSSRGSSGNTIYF. The CDR3 DNA is TGTGCCAGCAGTTCACGGGGGTCCTCTGGAAACACCATATATTTT.

The gene calls are TRBV28 and TRBJ2-7; 11 bases are a match to TRBD1. CDR1 and CDR2 (germline): MDHEN, SYDVKM. J lost 4 bases, V lost 3 bases, and 8 bases had no gene match. The CDR3 totals 16 residues. CDR3 in amino acids: CASSFLPGQGDYEQYF. The CDR3 DNA is TGTGCCAGCAGTTTCCTCCCGGGACAGGGGGATTACGAGCAGTACTTC.

The chain uses TRBV11-2 and TRBJ2-5; D not resolved. Germline assignment: CDR1 SGHAT and CDR2 FQNNGV. V lost 5 bases to trimming and J lost 3 bases, with 16 bases between them. The CDR3 consists of 15 residues. The CDR3, as DNA: TGTGCCAGCAGCCCCGGGCCTGGACCGGAAGAGACCCAGTACTTC. Protein: CASSPGPGPEETQYF.

V is TRBV30 and J is TRBJ2-3; D gene ambiguous. This CDR3 is 12 amino acids long. Per the germline V gene, CDR1 is GTSNPN and CDR2 is SVGIG (reference sequence). V lost 0 bases, J lost 5 bases, and 6 bases lay in between. This CDR3 reads CAWSVLGDTQYF. The CDR3 nucleotides are TGTGCCTGGAGTGTTTTGGGAGATACGCAGTATTTT.

This chain uses TRBV19 with TRBJ1-2; 7 bases are a match to TRBD1. The CDR3 runs to 15 residues. Unmatched junction bases numbered 6, after V lost 1 base and J lost 4 bases. Germline V gene data show CDR1 as LNHDA and CDR2 as SQIVND (reference sequence). The CDR3 DNA sequence: TGTGCCAGTAGTATAGGACACCGGGACAGCTATGGCTACACCTTC. Translation gives CASSIGHRDSYGYTF.